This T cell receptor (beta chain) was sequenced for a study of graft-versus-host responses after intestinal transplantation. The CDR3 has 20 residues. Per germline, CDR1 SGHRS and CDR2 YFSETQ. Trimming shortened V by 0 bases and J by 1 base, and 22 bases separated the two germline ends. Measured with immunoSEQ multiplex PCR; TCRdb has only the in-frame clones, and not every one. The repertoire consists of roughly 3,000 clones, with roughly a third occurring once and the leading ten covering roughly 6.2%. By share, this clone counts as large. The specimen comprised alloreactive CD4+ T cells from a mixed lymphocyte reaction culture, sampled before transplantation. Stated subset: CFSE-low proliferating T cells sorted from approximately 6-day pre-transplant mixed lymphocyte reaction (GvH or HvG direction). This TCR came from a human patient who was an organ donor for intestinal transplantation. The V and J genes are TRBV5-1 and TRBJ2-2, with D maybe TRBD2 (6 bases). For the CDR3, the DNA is TGCGCCAGCAGCTTGGATGCTCCGCCTGATTTGGGGGGGAACACCGGGGAGCTGTTTTTT. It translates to CASSLDAPPDLGGNTGELFF.